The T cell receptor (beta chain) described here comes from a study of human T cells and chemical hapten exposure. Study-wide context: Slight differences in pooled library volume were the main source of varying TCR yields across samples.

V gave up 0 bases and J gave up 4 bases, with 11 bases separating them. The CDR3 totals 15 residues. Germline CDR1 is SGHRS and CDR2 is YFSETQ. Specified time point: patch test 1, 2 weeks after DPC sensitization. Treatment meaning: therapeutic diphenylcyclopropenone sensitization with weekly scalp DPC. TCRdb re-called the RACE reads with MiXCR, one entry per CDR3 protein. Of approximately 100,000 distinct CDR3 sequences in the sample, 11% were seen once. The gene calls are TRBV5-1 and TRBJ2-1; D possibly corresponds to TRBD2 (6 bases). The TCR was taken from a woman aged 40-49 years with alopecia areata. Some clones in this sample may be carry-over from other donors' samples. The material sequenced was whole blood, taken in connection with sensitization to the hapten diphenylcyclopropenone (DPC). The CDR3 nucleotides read TGCGCCAGCAGCTTGGAACTAGCTCTATACAATGAGCAGTTCTTC. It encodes CASSLELALYNEQFF.